This entry concerns a single T cell receptor (beta chain). Described treatment: roughly 19 received Ad26.COV2.S at low or high dose, single or two shots; a few received placebo; per-sample allocation not given. Day 63 following the first vaccine or placebo injection was when the samples were taken. These data originate in a study of Ad26.COV2.S vaccination and SARS-CoV-2 variants. Turning to the study itself: In the study, Ad26.COV2.S was injected intramuscularly once, or twice 56 days apart.

Data came from immunoSEQ multiplex PCR; TCRdb stores just in-frame clones and leaves some out. The sample holds 320,000 or so clones, roughly 90% seen once. Germline V gives CDR1 MNHEY, CDR2 SMNVEV (reference sequence). The CDR3 spans 13 residues. The V gene lost 7 bases and the J gene lost 7 bases, with 17 bases spanning the gap. The V and J genes are TRBV27 and TRBJ2-7; D is possibly TRBD1 (5 bases). The starting material was peripheral blood, obtained in a trial of Ad26.COV2.S vaccine versus placebo. The TCR comes from a person between 18 and 65 years old who received the Ad26.COV2.S COVID-19 vaccine or a placebo. The CDR3 here is CASTDLRGNEQYF. The CDR3, as DNA: TGTGCCAGCACTGATCTTAGGGGAAATGAGCAGTACTTC.